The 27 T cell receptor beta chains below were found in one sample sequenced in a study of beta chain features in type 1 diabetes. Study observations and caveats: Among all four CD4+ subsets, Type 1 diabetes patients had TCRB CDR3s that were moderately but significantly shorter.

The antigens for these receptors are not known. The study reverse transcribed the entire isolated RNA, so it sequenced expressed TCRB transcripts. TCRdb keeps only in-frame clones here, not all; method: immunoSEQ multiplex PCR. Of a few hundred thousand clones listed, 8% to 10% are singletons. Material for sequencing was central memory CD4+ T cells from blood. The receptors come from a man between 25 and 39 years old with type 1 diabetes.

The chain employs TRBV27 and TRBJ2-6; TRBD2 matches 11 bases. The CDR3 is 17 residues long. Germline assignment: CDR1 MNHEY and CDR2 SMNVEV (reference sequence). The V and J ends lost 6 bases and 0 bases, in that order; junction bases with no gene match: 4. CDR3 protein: CASRSSGRISGANVLTF. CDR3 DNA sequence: TGTGCCAGCAGATCTAGCGGGAGGATCTCTGGGGCCAACGTCCTGACTTTC.

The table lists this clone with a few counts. In DNA, the CDR3 is TGTGCCAGCAGTCCGGGACAGTCAACTTCCTACGAGCAGTACTTC. Translation: CASSPGQSTSYEQYF. This chain connects TRBV28 to TRBJ2-5; TRBD1 agrees at 7 bases. TRBJ2-7 matches the DNA end more closely, so the J call is doubtful. Germline values: CDR1 MDHEN, CDR2 SYDVKM. This CDR3 is 15 amino acids long.

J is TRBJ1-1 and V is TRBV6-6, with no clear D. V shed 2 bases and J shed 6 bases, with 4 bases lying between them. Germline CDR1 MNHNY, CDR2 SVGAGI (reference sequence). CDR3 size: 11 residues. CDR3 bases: TGTGCCAGCAGTTACAACGCTGAAGCTTTCTTT. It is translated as CASSYNAEAFF.

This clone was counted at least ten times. The CDR3 here is CASSSSGRAGEETQYF. CDR3 bases: TGTGCCAGTAGTAGTAGCGGGAGGGCCGGAGAGGAGACCCAGTACTTC. This chain joins TRBV19 and TRBJ2-5; 11 bases agree with TRBD2. CDR1 is LNHDA, CDR2 SQIVND, per germline (reference sequence). The CDR3 sequence is 16 residues long. V gave up 4 bases and J gave up 5 bases; unmatched junction bases: 9.

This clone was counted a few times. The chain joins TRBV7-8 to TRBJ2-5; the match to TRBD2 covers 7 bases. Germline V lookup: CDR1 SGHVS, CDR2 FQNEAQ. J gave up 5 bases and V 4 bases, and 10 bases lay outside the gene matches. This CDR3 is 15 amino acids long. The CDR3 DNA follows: TGTGCCAGCAGCTCCCGACCAACCGGGGGGGAGACCCAGTACTTC. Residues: CASSSRPTGGETQYF.

In DNA, the CDR3 is TGTGCCAGCAGCCCCTCCCCCACAGGGTTAACAGATACGCAGTATTTT. Protein product: CASSPSPTGLTDTQYF. The rearrangement joins TRBV7-9 to TRBJ2-3; D may be TRBD1 (6 bases). The germline V gene has CDR1 SEHNR and CDR2 FQNEAQ (reference sequence). The CDR3 contains 16 residues. V was shortened by 5 bases and J by 3 bases, with 18 bases between the two germline ends.

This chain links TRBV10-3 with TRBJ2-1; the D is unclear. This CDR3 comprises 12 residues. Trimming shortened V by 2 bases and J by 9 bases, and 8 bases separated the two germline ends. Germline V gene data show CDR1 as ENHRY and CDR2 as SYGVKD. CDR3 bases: TGTGCCATCAGTGAGCAAGTGGTTGAGCAGTTCTTC. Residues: CAISEQVVEQFF.

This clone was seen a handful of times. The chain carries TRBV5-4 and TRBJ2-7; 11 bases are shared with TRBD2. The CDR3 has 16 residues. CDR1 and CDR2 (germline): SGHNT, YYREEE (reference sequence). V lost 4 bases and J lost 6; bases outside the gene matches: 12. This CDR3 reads CASSILAGVEGGEQYF. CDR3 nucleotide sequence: TGTGCCAGCAGCATACTAGCGGGAGTGGAAGGGGGCGAGCAGTACTTC.

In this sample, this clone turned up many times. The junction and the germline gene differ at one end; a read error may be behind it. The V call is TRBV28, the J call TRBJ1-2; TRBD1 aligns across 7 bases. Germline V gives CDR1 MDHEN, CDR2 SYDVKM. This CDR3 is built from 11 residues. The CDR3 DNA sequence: TGTGCCAGCAGCAACCACAGGGGAGGTTGGTTC. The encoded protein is CASSNHRGGWF.

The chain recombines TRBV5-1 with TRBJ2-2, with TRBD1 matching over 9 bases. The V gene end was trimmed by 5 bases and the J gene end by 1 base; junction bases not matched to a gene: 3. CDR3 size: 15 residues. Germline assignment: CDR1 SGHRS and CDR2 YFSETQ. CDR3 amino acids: CASRMTGGNTGELFF. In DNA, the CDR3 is TGCGCCAGCAGAATGACAGGGGGGAACACCGGGGAGCTGTTTTTT.

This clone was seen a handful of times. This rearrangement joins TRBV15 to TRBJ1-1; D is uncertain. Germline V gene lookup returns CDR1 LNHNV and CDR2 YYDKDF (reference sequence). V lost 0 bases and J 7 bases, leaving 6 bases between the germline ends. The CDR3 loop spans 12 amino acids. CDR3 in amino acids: CATSRDSVEAFF. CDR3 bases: TGTGCCACCAGCAGAGATTCAGTTGAAGCTTTCTTT.

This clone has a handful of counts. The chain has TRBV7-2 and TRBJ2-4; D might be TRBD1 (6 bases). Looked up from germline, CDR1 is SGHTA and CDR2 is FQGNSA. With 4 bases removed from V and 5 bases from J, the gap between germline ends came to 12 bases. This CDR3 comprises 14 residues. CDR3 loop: CASSSRGRENIQYF. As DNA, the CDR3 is TGTGCCAGCAGCTCCAGGGGACGCGAAAACATTCAGTACTTC. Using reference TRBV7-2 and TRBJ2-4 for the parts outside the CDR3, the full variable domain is GAGVSQSPSNKVTEKGKDVELRCDPISGHTALYWYRQSLGQGLEFLIYFQGNSAPDKSGLPSDRFSAERTGGSVSTLTIQRTQQEDSAVYLCASSSRGRENIQYFGAGTRLSVL.

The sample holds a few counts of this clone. CDR3: CASSQGEGAETQYF. Written as DNA, the CDR3 is TGTGCCAGCAGCCAGGGGGAAGGCGCGGAGACCCAGTACTTC. The V call is TRBV4-2, the J call TRBJ2-5; D could derive from TRBD1 or TRBD2 (5 bases each). From germline, CDR1 is LGHNA and CDR2 YNFKEQ. The CDR3 loop spans 14 amino acids. Trimming removed 3 bases from V and 5 bases from J, with 13 bases in between.

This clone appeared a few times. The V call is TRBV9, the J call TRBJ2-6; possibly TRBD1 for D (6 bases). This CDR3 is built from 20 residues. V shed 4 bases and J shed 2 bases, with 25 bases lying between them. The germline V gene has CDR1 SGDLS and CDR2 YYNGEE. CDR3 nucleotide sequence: TGTGCCAGCAGCTTAGCCGGGACAAACAAGCTAAAGGCTGGGGCCAACGTCCTGACTTTC. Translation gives CASSLAGTNKLKAGANVLTF. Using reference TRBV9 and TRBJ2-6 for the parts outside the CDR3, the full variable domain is DSGVTQTPKHLITATGQRVTLRCSPRSGDLSVYWYQQSLDQGLQFLIQYYNGEERAKGNILERFSAQQFPDLHSELNLSSLELGDSALYFCASSLAGTNKLKAGANVLTFGAGSRLTVL.

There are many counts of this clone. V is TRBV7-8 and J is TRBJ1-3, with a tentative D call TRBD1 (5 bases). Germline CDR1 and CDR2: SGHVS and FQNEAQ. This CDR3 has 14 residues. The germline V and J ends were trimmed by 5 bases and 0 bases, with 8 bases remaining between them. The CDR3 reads CASSPRGSGNTIYF. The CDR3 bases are TGTGCCAGCAGCCCAAGGGGCTCTGGAAACACCATATATTTT.

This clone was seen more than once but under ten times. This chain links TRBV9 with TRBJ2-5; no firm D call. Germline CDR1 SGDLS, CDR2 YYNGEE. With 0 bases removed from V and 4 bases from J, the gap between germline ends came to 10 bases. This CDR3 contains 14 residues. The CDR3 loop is CASSVADGSETQYF. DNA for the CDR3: TGTGCCAGCAGCGTAGCAGACGGATCAGAGACCCAGTACTTC.

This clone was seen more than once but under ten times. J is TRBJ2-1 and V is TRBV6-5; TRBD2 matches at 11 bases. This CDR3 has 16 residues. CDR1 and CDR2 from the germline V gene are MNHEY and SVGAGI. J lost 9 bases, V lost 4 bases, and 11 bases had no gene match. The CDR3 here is CASSFAASGRWSEQFF. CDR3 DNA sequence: TGTGCCAGCAGTTTTGCGGCTAGCGGGAGGTGGAGTGAGCAGTTCTTC.

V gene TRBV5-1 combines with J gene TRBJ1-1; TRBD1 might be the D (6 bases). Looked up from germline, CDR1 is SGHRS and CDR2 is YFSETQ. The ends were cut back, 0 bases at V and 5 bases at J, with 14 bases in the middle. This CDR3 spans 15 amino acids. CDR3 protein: CASSLAGRGGTEAFF. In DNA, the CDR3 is TGCGCCAGCAGCTTGGCTGGCAGGGGAGGAACTGAAGCTTTCTTT. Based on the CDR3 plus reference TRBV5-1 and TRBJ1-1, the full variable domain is KAGVTQTPRYLIKTRGQQVTLSCSPISGHRSVSWYQQTPGQGLQFLFEYFSETQRNKGNFPGRFSGRQFSNSRSEMNVSTLELGDSALYLCASSLAGRGGTEAFFGQGTRLTVV.

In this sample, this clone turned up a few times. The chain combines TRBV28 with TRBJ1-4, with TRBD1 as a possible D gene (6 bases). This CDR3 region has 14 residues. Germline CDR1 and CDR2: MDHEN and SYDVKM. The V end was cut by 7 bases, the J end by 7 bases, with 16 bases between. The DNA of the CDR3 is TGTGCCAGCAACCTTGGGGGGGCGGGTGAAAAACTGTTTTTT. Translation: CASNLGGAGEKLFF.

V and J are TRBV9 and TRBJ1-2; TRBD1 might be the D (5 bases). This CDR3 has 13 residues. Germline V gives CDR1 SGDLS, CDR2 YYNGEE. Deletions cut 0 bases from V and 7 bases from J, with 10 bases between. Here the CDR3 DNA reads TGTGCCAGCAGCGTAGACGGAAGGGGTGGCTACACCTTC. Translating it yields CASSVDGRGGYTF.

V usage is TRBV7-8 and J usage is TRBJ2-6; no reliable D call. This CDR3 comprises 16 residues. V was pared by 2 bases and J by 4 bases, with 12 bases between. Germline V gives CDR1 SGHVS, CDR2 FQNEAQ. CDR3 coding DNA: TGTGCCAGCAGCTTACTCGAAATTTCCGGGGCCAACGTCCTGACTTTC. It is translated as CASSLLEISGANVLTF.

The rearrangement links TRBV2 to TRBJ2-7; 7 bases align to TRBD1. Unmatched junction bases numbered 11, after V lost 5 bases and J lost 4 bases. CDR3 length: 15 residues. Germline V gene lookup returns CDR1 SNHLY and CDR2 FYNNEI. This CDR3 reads CASSSKPGQLYEQYF. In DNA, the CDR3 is TGTGCCAGCAGTTCGAAACCGGGACAGCTTTACGAGCAGTACTTC.

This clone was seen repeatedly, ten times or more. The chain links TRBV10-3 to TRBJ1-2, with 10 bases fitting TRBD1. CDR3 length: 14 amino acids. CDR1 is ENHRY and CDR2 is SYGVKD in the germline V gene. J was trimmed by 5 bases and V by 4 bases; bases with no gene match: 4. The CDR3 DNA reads TGTGCCATCAGTGGACAGGGGGCGGAATATGGCTACACCTTC. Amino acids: CAISGQGAEYGYTF.

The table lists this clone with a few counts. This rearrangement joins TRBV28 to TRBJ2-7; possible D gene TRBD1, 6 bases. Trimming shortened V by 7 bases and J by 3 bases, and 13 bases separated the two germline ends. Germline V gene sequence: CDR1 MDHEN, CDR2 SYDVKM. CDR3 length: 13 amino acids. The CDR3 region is CASISGRGYEQYF. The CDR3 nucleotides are TGTGCCAGCATCTCGGGCAGGGGCTACGAGCAGTACTTC. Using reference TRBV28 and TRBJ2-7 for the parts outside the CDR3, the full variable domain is DVKVTQSSRYLVKRTGEKVFLECVQDMDHENMFWYRQDPGLGLRLIYFSYDVKMKEKGDIPEGYSVSREKKERFSLILESASTNQTSMYLCASISGRGYEQYFGPGTRLTVT.

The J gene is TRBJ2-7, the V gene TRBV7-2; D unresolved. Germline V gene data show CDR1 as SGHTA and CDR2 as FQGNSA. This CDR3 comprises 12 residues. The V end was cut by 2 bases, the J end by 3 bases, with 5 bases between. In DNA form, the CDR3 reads TGTGCCAGCAGCTTAAATCGCTACGAGCAGTACTTC. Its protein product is CASSLNRYEQYF.

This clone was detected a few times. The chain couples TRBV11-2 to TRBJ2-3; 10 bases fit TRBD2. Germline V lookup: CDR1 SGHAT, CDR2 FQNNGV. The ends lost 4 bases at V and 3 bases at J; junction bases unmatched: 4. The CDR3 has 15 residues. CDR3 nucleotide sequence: TGTGCCAGCAGCTCTCTAGCGGGAGCTACAGATACGCAGTATTTT. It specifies CASSSLAGATDTQYF.

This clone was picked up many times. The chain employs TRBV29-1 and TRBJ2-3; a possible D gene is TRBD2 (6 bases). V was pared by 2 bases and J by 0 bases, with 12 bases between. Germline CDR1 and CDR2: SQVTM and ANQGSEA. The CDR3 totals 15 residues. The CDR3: CSVERLASSTDTQYF. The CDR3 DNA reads TGCAGCGTTGAAAGGCTAGCGAGTAGCACAGATACGCAGTATTTT.